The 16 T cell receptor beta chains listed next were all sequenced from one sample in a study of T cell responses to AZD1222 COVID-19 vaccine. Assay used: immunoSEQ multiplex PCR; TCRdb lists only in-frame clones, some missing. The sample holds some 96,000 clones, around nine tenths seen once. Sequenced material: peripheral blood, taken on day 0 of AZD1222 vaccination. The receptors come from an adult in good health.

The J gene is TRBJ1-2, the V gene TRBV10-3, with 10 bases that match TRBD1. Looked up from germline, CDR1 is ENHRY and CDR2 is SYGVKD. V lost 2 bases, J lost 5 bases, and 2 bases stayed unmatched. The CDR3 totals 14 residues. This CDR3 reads CAISEDRGLYGYTF. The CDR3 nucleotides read TGTGCCATCAGTGAGGACAGGGGGCTTTATGGCTACACCTTC.

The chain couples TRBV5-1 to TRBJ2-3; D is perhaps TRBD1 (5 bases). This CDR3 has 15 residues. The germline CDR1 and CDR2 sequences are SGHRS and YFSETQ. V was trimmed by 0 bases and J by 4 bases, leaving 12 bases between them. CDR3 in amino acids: CASSLAGYFSDTQYF. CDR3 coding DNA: TGCGCCAGCAGCTTGGCAGGGTACTTCTCAGATACGCAGTATTTT.

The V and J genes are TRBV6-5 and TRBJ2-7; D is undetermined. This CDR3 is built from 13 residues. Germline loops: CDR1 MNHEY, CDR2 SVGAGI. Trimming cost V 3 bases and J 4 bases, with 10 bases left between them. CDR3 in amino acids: CASSYRITYEQYF. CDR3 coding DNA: TGTGCCAGCAGTTATCGAATCACTTACGAGCAGTACTTC.

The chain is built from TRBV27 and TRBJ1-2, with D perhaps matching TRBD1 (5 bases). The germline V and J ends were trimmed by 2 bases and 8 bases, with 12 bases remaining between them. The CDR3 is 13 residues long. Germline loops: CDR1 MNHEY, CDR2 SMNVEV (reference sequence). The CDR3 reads CASSLRDRRGYTF. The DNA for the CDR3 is TGTGCCAGCAGTTTAAGGGACCGGAGGGGCTACACCTTC.

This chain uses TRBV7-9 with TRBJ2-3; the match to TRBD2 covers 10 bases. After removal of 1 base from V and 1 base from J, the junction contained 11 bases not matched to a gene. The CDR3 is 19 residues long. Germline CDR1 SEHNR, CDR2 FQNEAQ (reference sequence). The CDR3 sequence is CASSLGLAGVPWGTDTQYF. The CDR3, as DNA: TGTGCCAGCAGCTTAGGCCTAGCGGGAGTGCCCTGGGGCACAGATACGCAGTATTTT. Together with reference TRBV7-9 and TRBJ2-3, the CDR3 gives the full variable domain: DTGVSQNPRHKITKRGQNVTFRCDPISEHNRLYWYRQTLGQGPEFLTYFQNEAQLEKSRLLSDRFSAERPKGSFSTLEIQRTEQGDSAMYLCASSLGLAGVPWGTDTQYFGPGTRLTVL.

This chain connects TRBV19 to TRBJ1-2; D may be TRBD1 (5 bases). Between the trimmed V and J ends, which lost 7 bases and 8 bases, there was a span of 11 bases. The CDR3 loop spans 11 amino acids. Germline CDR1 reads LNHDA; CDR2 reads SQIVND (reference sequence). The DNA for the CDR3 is TGTGCCAGTAAGGGGAGCCCCGGCTACACCTTC. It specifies CASKGSPGYTF.

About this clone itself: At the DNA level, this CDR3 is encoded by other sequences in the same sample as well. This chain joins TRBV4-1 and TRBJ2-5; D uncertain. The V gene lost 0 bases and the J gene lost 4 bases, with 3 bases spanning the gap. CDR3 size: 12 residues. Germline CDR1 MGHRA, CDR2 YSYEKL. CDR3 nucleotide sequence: TGCGCCAGCAGCCAAGAACGAGAGACCCAGTACTTC. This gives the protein CASSQERETQYF.

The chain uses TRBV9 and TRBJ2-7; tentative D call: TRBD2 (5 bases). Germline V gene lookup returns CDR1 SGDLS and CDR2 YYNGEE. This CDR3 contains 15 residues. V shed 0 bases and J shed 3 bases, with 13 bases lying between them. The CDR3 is CASSVGAGVGYEQYF. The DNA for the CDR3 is TGTGCCAGCAGCGTAGGCGCCGGGGTTGGCTACGAGCAGTACTTC. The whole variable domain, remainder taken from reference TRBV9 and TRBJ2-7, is DSGVTQTPKHLITATGQRVTLRCSPRSGDLSVYWYQQSLDQGLQFLIQYYNGEERAKGNILERFSAQQFPDLHSELNLSSLELGDSALYFCASSVGAGVGYEQYFGPGTRLTVT.

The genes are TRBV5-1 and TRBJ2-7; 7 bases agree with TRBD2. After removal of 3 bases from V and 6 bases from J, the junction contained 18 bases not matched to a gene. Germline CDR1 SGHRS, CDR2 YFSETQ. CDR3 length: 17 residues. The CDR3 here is CASSYLSGFSTWAEQYF. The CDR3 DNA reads TGCGCCAGCAGCTACCTTAGCGGGTTCTCCACTTGGGCCGAGCAGTACTTC. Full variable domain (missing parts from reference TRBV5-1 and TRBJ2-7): KAGVTQTPRYLIKTRGQQVTLSCSPISGHRSVSWYQQTPGQGLQFLFEYFSETQRNKGNFPGRFSGRQFSNSRSEMNVSTLELGDSALYLCASSYLSGFSTWAEQYFGPGTRLTVT.

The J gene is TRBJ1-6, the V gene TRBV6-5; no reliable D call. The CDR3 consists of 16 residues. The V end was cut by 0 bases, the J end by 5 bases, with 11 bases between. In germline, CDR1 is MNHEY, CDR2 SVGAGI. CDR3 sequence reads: CASSYSRDTNNSPLHF. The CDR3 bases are TGTGCCAGCAGTTACTCAAGGGATACCAATAATTCACCCCTCCACTTT.

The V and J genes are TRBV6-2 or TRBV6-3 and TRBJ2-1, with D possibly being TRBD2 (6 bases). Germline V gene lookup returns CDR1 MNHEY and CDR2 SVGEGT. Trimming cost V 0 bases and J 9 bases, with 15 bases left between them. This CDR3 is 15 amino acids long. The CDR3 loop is CASSYSLERGGEQFF. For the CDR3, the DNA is TGTGCCAGCAGTTACTCCCTAGAGAGGGGAGGTGAGCAGTTCTTC.

DNA for the CDR3: TGTGCCAGTAGTATGGGGGGGAGAGGATTTACCGCAACTAATGAAAAACTGTTTTTT. It translates to CASSMGGRGFTATNEKLFF. V is TRBV19 and J is TRBJ1-4; weak D call: TRBD1 (5 bases). CDR1 and CDR2 (germline): LNHDA, SQIVND (reference sequence). This CDR3 has 19 amino acids. V lost 3 bases and J lost 0, with 20 bases in between.

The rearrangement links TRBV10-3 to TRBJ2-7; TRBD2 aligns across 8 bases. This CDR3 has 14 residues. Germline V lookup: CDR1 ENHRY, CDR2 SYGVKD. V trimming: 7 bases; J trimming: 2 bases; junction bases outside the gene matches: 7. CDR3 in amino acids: CAITPTSDPYEQYF. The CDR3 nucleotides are TGTGCCATCACCCCGACTAGCGACCCCTACGAGCAGTACTTC.

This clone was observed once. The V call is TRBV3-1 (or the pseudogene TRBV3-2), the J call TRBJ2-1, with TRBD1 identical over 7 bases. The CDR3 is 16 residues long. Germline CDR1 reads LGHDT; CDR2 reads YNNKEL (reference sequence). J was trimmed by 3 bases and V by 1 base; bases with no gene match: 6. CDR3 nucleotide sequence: TGTGCCAGCAGCCAAGTTTGGGCAGGGGGCTACAATGAGCAGTTCTTC. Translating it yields CASSQVWAGGYNEQFF.

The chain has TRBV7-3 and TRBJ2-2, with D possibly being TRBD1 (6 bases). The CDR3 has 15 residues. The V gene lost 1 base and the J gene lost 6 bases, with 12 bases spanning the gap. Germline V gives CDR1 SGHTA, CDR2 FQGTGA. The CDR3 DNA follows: TGTGCCAGCAGCTTAAGGGTCAGGGGTCCCGGGGAGCTGTTTTTT. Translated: CASSLRVRGPGELFF.

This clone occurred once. CDR3 nucleotides: TGCGCCAGCAGCCAAGAAAGTACAGGGGACTCACCCCTCCACTTT. This encodes CASSQESTGDSPLHF. The gene calls are TRBV4-1 and TRBJ1-6; the match to TRBD1 covers 7 bases. This CDR3 region has 15 residues. CDR1 and CDR2 (germline): MGHRA, YSYEKL. V dropped 0 bases and J dropped 10; count of bases not matched to a gene: 6.